This is a list of T cell receptor beta chains from one sample in a study of T-cell memory formation after mild COVID-19. TCRdb recomputed calls from the 5' RACE reads with MiXCR, one row per CDR3 protein. The sample records fewer than 350,000 distinct CDR3 sequences, approximately 8% being singletons. Input material: PBMCs or a T cell subset sorted from them (not recorded which). These receptors were collected from a man aged 18 to 35 who had mild COVID-19 (a few samples of this study predate the infection). Cell type and time point are not known. Both conserved end residues are part of each CDR3. A D gene is named only where the DNA matches it firmly. Size tells how often a clone was seen (once, few, many) or the class of an expanded clone, and some rows leave it out.

>-|TRBV7-2|TRBJ2-1|14|few
CASSLLAVYNEQFF
TGTGCCAGCAGCCTACTCGCAGTTTACAATGAGCAGTTCTTC
>-|TRBV6-5|TRBJ1-2|14|-
CASSNAGRWYGYTF
TGTGCCAGCAGTAATGCCGGGAGGTGGTATGGCTACACCTTC
>-|TRBV12-3/TRBV12-4|TRBJ1-2|12|-
CASSDRWVGYTF
TGTGCCAGCAGTGATAGGTGGGTCGGCTACACCTTC
>-|TRBV18|TRBJ2-4|16|few
CASSLKGAGDKNIQYF
TGTGCCAGCTCACTGAAGGGAGCCGGGGACAAAAACATTCAGTACTTC
>TRBD2|TRBV3-1|TRBJ2-7|14|few
CASSQASGSYEQYF
TGTGCCAGCAGCCAGGCTAGCGGTTCCTACGAGCAGTACTTC
>-|TRBV28|TRBJ1-6|12|many
CASSKLNSPLHF
TGTGCCAGCTCTAAGCTTAATTCACCCCTCCACTTT
>TRBD1|TRBV2|TRBJ1-5|14|-
CASSLQGADQPQHF
TGTGCCAGCAGTCTCCAGGGGGCCGATCAGCCCCAGCATTTT
>-|TRBV18|TRBJ2-7|13|-
CASSPPNAYEQYF
TGTGCCAGCTCACCACCGAACGCCTACGAGCAGTACTTC
>TRBD1|TRBV18|TRBJ2-7|14|few
CASSPGQGEGEQYF
TGTGCCAGCTCCCCGGGACAGGGGGAAGGCGAGCAGTACTTC
>TRBD2|TRBV7-2|TRBJ2-2|16|-
CASSLFRGGNTGELFF
TGTGCCAGCAGCTTATTCCGCGGGGGGAACACCGGGGAGCTGTTTTTT
>-|TRBV28|TRBJ2-5|14|-
CASRGGTHQETQYF
TGTGCCAGCAGGGGCGGGACACACCAAGAGACCCAGTACTTC
>-|TRBV9|TRBJ2-1|14|few
CASSVEWGTDEQFF
TGTGCCAGCAGCGTAGAGTGGGGTACCGATGAGCAGTTCTTC
>-|TRBV7-2|TRBJ1-2|14|few
CASSLVGGGDGYTF
TGTGCCAGCAGCTTAGTTGGGGGCGGGGATGGCTACACCTTC
>-|TRBV5-1|TRBJ2-5|16|-
CASSLEKGDLQETQYF
TGCGCCAGCAGCCTGGAGAAGGGGGACCTACAAGAGACCCAGTACTTC
>TRBD1|TRBV27|TRBJ1-6|14|few
CASGLVRDSQGLHF
TGTGCCAGCGGTTTGGTCCGGGACAGTCAGGGCCTCCACTTT
>-|TRBV29-1|TRBJ2-5|17|-
CSVGSYRGHVKEETQYF
TGCAGCGTTGGATCCTATCGGGGACACGTTAAGGAAGAGACCCAGTACTTC
>-|TRBV12-3/TRBV12-4|TRBJ2-5|11|many
CASEGRETQYF
TGTGCCAGCGAGGGTAGAGAGACCCAGTACTTC
>TRBD1|TRBV9|TRBJ2-7|13|-
CASSTSGGGEQYF
TGTGCCAGCAGCACTTCAGGGGGCGGCGAGCAGTACTTC
>TRBD1|TRBV7-9|TRBJ2-2|15|few
CASSPGQVNTGELFF
TGTGCCAGCAGCCCGGGACAGGTCAACACCGGGGAGCTGTTTTTT
>TRBD1|TRBV4-1|TRBJ1-1|17|many
CASSHPRGGGADTEAFF
TGCGCCAGCAGCCACCCCAGGGGGGGCGGGGCGGACACTGAAGCTTTCTTT
>TRBD2|TRBV5-1|TRBJ2-3|17|few
CASSRSLAGQSTDTQYF
TGCGCCAGCAGCCGGTCTCTAGCGGGGCAAAGCACAGATACGCAGTATTTT
>TRBD2|TRBV20-1|TRBJ2-5|14|few
CSASGLAGGGTQYF
TGCAGTGCTAGTGGTCTAGCGGGGGGAGGGACCCAGTACTTC
>-|TRBV6-6|TRBJ1-4|15|few
CASSYSKVLNEKLFF
TGTGCCAGCAGTTACTCAAAAGTTCTCAATGAAAAACTGTTTTTT
>-|TRBV6-4|TRBJ2-1|10|-
CASSRGKQFF
TGTGCCAGCAGCCGGGGAAAGCAGTTCTTC
>-|TRBV7-9|TRBJ2-3|14|few
CASSLVPASWTQYF
TGTGCCAGCAGCTTAGTCCCGGCCTCGTGGACGCAGTATTTT
>-|TRBV29-1|TRBJ1-2|11|few
CSVERDMGYTF
TGCAGCGTTGAAAGGGATATGGGCTACACCTTC
>-|TRBV7-2|TRBJ1-5|13|-
CASSPEPNQPQHF
TGTGCCAGCAGCCCGGAACCCAATCAGCCCCAGCATTTT
>-|TRBV7-2|TRBJ1-2|14|-
CASSLGRSGVGYTF
TGTGCCAGCAGCTTAGGACGTTCCGGGGTTGGCTACACCTTC
>-|TRBV2|TRBJ1-1|10|few
CASGGAEAFF
TGTGCGAGTGGTGGCGCTGAAGCTTTCTTT
>TRBD2|TRBV4-2|TRBJ2-3|16|-
CASSDSGGAPVDTQYF
TGTGCCAGCAGCGATAGCGGGGGGGCTCCCGTAGATACGCAGTATTTT
>-|TRBV5-1|TRBJ2-5|13|many
CASSTRPEETQYF
TGCGCCAGCAGCACTAGACCGGAGGAGACCCAGTACTTC
>TRBD1|TRBV12-3/TRBV12-4|TRBJ1-2|15|few
CASSLGQGIDDGYTF
TGTGCCAGCAGCCTGGGACAGGGGATCGATGATGGCTACACCTTC
>-|TRBV27|TRBJ1-5|14|-
CASRWMAAGQPQHF
TGTGCCAGCAGATGGATGGCGGCCGGTCAGCCCCAGCATTTT
>-|TRBV20-1|TRBJ1-5|14|-
CSARVGIGNQPQHF
TGCAGTGCTAGAGTCGGCATCGGCAATCAGCCCCAGCATTTT
>TRBD2|TRBV24-1|TRBJ2-3|17|many
CATSGRGLAGRTDTQYF
TGTGCCACCAGTGGAAGAGGACTAGCGGGGAGAACAGATACGCAGTATTTT
>-|TRBV27|TRBJ2-2|16|-
CASSLWQGDNTGELFF
TGTGCCAGCAGTTTATGGCAGGGAGACAACACCGGGGAGCTGTTTTTT
>-|TRBV14|TRBJ1-5|20|few
CASSRRSEVTSTCRNQPQHF
TGTGCCAGCAGCCGGAGATCGGAAGTGACCTCGACTTGTCGCAATCAGCCCCAGCATTTT